This T cell receptor beta chain was retrieved from a study of shared clonotypes between healthy human individuals. Overall study context: Three plates each covered CD4 naive and memory; CD8 naive two, CD8 memory one. Study results and caveats: Clonotypes shared by all four donors outscored non-shared clonotypes in generation probability.

Sequenced by immunoSEQ multiplex PCR; TCRdb stores in-frame clones only, minus some. The repertoire holds around 1.4 million clones, about 98.5% seen once, with roughly 0.36% in the top ten. The study enrolled healthy HIV-negative adults without recent acute infections or vaccinations as donors. About this clone: Its antigen is still unknown.

There are 12 residues in the CDR3. V shed 10 bases and J shed 3 bases, with 13 bases lying between them. The germline gives CDR1 MRHNA, CDR2 SNTAGT. Sequencing was done on a sample of naive CD4+ T cells sorted from blood. Documented subset: CD45RA+ positively selected. V is TRBV6-4 and J is TRBJ2-7; tentative D call: TRBD2 (6 bases). The TCR originated in a man aged 25-40 years in good health. CDR3 loop: CATAPGGYEQYF. The CDR3 DNA sequence: TGTGCCACCGCCCCCGGGGGCTACGAGCAGTACTTC.